Presented here are 20 T cell receptor beta chains from one specimen sequenced in a study of Graves' ophthalmopathy and Graves' hyperthyroidism. TCR beta CDR3 amplification used RNA transcripts. Investigators did first-round RT-PCR with HTBI primers, then second-round multiplex PCR. TCRdb re-called the multiplex PCR reads with MiXCR, one entry per CDR3 protein. The sample consists of about 1.1 million distinct CDR3 sequences, roughly two fifths of them appearing once. The sequenced sample consisted of peripheral blood or thyroid tissue (not recorded which). Every receptor here comes from an adult man with Graves' hyperthyroidism.

The V gene is TRBV5-6, the J gene TRBJ1-2; 9 bases are a match to TRBD1. V shed 4 bases and J 13 bases; nucleotides not matched to a gene: 11. The CDR3 has 13 amino acids. Germline CDR1 is SGHDT and CDR2 is YYEEEE. Written as DNA, the CDR3 is TGTGCCAGCAGCATCCGGGACAGGGATGGGTCCACCTTC. It is translated as CASSIRDRDGSTF.

The genes are TRBV28 and TRBJ2-2; TRBD2 matches at 8 bases. The CDR3 runs 16 residues. The V gene end was trimmed by 5 bases and the J gene end by 4 bases; junction bases not matched to a gene: 9. Germline CDR1 is MDHEN and CDR2 is SYDVKM. The CDR3 nucleotides read TGTGCCAGCAGTGCCCCCACTAGCGGAGCCACCGGGGAGCTGTTTTTT. This encodes CASSAPTSGATGELFF.

The V and J genes are TRBV6-4 and TRBJ1-1; D is possibly TRBD1 (5 bases). Germline V gene sequence: CDR1 MRHNA, CDR2 SNTAGT. V was trimmed by 0 bases and J by 7 bases, leaving 18 bases between them. The CDR3 has 16 residues. CDR3 sequence reads: CASSDSGGSPPYEAFF. In nucleotides, the CDR3 is TGTGCCAGCAGTGACTCCGGGGGTTCGCCTCCCTATGAAGCTTTCTTT.

About this clonotype itself: An end of the junction differs from the germline gene, which may be a read error. This chain connects TRBV7-9 to TRBJ1-1; maybe TRBD1 (6 bases). Per germline, CDR1 SEHNR and CDR2 FQNEAQ (reference sequence). The CDR3 has 13 residues. The CDR3 spells CASSFQGNIEAFF. As DNA, the CDR3 is TGTGCCAGCAGCTTTCAGGGGAACATTGAAGCTTTCTTT.

The chain uses TRBV2 and TRBJ1-2; no definite D call. CDR3 size: 14 residues. Trimming pared 0 bases from V and 3 bases from J, leaving 8 bases between. CDR1 is SNHLY, CDR2 FYNNEI, per germline. The CDR3 DNA is TGTGCCAGCAGTGAAGCCCGGGATTACTATGGCTACACCTTC. This sequence encodes CASSEARDYYGYTF.

The genes are TRBV6-1 and TRBJ2-7; 7 nucleotides line up with TRBD1. From germline, CDR1 is MNHNS and CDR2 SASEGT. This CDR3 spans 15 amino acids. V shed 8 bases, J shed 0 bases, and the junction held 10 bases outside the gene matches. The DNA of the CDR3 is TGTGCCAGCTCCCCCCCTAGGGACAGCTCCTACGAGCAGTACTTC. This codes for CASSPPRDSSYEQYF.

This chain links TRBV5-5 with TRBJ2-7; D perhaps matches TRBD2 (5 bases). Germline V lookup: CDR1 SGHKS, CDR2 YYEKEE (reference sequence). V dropped 4 bases and J dropped 6 bases, with 14 bases sitting between them. This CDR3 has 13 amino acids. As DNA, the CDR3 is TGTGCCAGCAGCCTGGACGGGAACAGCGAGCAGTACTTC. Translation: CASSLDGNSEQYF.

The V and J genes are TRBV25-1 and TRBJ2-7, with 14 bases identical to TRBD2. There are 15 residues in the CDR3. J gave up 5 bases and V 7 bases, and 7 bases lay outside the gene matches. Germline values: CDR1 MGHDK, CDR2 SYGVNS. CDR3 sequence reads: CASMGLAGEFDEQYF. The DNA for the CDR3 is TGTGCCAGCATGGGACTAGCGGGAGAATTCGACGAGCAGTACTTC.

This clonotype was picked up a small number of times. The chain has TRBV24-1 and TRBJ2-1; 11 bases agree with TRBD2. With 3 bases clipped from V and 2 bases from J, the junction kept 2 bases outside the gene matches. Germline V gene lookup returns CDR1 KGHDR and CDR2 SFDVKD. The CDR3 extends over 16 amino acids. The CDR3 nucleotides are TGTGCCACCAGTGATAATAGCGGGAGGGCCTACAATGAGCAGTTCTTC. Translation: CATSDNSGRAYNEQFF.

This clonotype is a singleton in its sample. The chain couples TRBV25-1 to TRBJ1-6; 8 bases map to TRBD1. V gave up 8 bases and J gave up 10 bases; unmatched junction bases: 19. This CDR3 has 17 amino acids. The V gene's germline CDR1 is MGHDK and CDR2 SYGVNS. In nucleotides, the CDR3 is TGTGCCAGCTCGCCCTCGGCGGGGACAGGCGAGGGCTCACCCCTCCACTTT. Protein sequence: CASSPSAGTGEGSPLHF.

V and J are TRBV3-1 and TRBJ2-7; 9 positions match TRBD1. The V gene end was trimmed by 3 bases and the J gene end by 7 bases; junction bases not matched to a gene: 7. Per germline, CDR1 LGHDT and CDR2 YNNKEL (reference sequence). The CDR3 length is 14 residues. The DNA of the CDR3 is TGTGCCAGCAGCCAGCGGGACAGGGCGAAAGAGCAGTACTTC. It is translated as CASSQRDRAKEQYF.

This chain joins TRBV20-1 and TRBJ2-7; 8 bases map to TRBD2. Germline trimming cut 5 bases from V and 3 bases from J; bases unmatched to any gene: 12. The CDR3 is made up of 15 amino acids. The V gene's germline CDR1 is DFQATT and CDR2 SNEGSKA (reference sequence). Here the CDR3 DNA reads TGCAGTGCTGCCCCTCGCGGGAGGCTGGTCTACGAGCAGTACTTC. It encodes CSAAPRGRLVYEQYF.

The chain recombines TRBV10-3 with TRBJ2-2, with TRBD1 matching 8 bases. Germline assignment: CDR1 ENHRY and CDR2 SYGVKD. The V and J ends lost 10 bases and 0 bases, in that order; junction bases with no gene match: 16. There are 18 residues in the CDR3. CDR3 residues: CATVDRESTGSNTGELFF. The DNA for the CDR3 is TGTGCCACCGTGGACAGGGAAAGCACAGGGTCGAACACCGGGGAGCTGTTTTTT.

This clonotype was seen at least ten times. This chain joins TRBV20-1 and TRBJ1-2; TRBD1 aligns across 8 bases. There are 13 residues in the CDR3. Germline lookup yields CDR1 DFQATT and CDR2 SNEGSKA (reference sequence). V was pared by 5 bases and J by 6 bases, with 8 bases of the junction left unmatched. CDR3 in DNA: TGCAGTGCTGCGGCGGACAGGGCACATGGCTACACCTTC. Residues: CSAAADRAHGYTF.

This clonotype was seen more than once but under ten times. The gene calls are TRBV10-3 and TRBJ1-3, with D maybe TRBD1 (5 bases). The V and J ends lost 8 bases and 0 bases respectively, with 8 bases between them. CDR3 size: 13 residues. Germline V gene lookup returns CDR1 ENHRY and CDR2 SYGVKD. CDR3 region: CAILTVSGNTIYF. CDR3 sequence (DNA): TGTGCCATCCTGACAGTCTCTGGAAACACCATATATTTT.

The chain joins TRBV5-1 to TRBJ1-4, with a weak D call TRBD1 (5 bases). Trimming cost V 4 bases and J 5 bases, with 18 bases left between them. The CDR3 totals 16 residues. Germline CDR1 is SGHRS and CDR2 is YFSETQ. The CDR3 loop is CASSQGVARANEKLFF. The CDR3 nucleotides are TGCGCCAGCAGCCAAGGGGTCGCCAGGGCGAATGAAAAACTGTTTTTT.

To note about this clonotype: A single base separates this from a much larger clone, so it may be a read error. Given the absence of the conserved phenylalanine or tryptophan at the CDR3 end, a read error is likely. The chain joins TRBV12-3 or TRBV12-4 to TRBJ2-7, with D maybe TRBD1 (5 bases). This CDR3 is 13 amino acids long. With 4 bases removed from V and 3 bases from J, the gap between germline ends came to 10 bases. CDR3 nucleotides: TGTGCCAGCAGTTCAGGGTATGGCTACGAGCAGTACCTC. Amino acid sequence: CASSSGYGYEQYL.

V usage is TRBV20-1 and J usage is TRBJ1-5; the D is unclear. Between the trimmed V and J ends, which lost 5 bases and 11 bases, there was a span of 22 bases. Germline CDR1 reads DFQATT; CDR2 reads SNEGSKA (reference sequence). The CDR3 loop spans 14 amino acids. As DNA, the CDR3 is TGCAGTGCTTTCCGACCCGGCTTCAAGAAGACCCAGCATTTT. This codes for CSAFRPGFKKTQHF.

V gene TRBV15 combines with J gene TRBJ2-7, with a weak D call TRBD1 (6 bases). Per the germline V gene, CDR1 is LNHNV and CDR2 is YYDKDF (reference sequence). The CDR3 extends over 13 amino acids. Trimming removed 3 bases at V and 4 bases at J, with 10 bases between. The CDR3, as DNA: TGTGCCACCAGCAGCACAGGGTGTTACGAGCAGTACTTC. Protein sequence: CATSSTGCYEQYF.

This clonotype occurred many times. The chain combines TRBV12-3 or TRBV12-4 with TRBJ2-5, with D hard to call. The CDR3 has 14 residues. Trimming removed 2 bases from V and 1 base from J, with 8 bases in between. The CDR3 coding sequence is TGTGCCAGCAGTTTATTACGGGCCCAAGAGACCCAGTACTTC. Translation gives CASSLLRAQETQYF.